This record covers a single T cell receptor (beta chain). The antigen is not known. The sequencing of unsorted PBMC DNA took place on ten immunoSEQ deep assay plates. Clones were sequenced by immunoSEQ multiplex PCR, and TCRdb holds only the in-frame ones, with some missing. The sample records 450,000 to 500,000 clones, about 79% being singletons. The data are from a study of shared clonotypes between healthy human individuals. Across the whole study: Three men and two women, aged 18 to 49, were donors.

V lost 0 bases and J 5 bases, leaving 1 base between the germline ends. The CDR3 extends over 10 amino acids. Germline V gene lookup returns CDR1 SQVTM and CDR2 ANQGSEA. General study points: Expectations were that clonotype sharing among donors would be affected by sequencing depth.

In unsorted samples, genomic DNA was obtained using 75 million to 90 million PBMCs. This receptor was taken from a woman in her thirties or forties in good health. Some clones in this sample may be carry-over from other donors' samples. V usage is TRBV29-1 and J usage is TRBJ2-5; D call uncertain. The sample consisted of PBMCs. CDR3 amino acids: CSVEEETQYF. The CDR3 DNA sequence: TGCAGCGTTGAAGAGGAGACCCAGTACTTC.